This T cell receptor (beta chain) appears in the sequencing data of a study of T cell repertoires in cytomegalovirus infection. This clonotype was counted a few times. In TCRdb, the reads were re-called with MiXCR into one record per CDR3 protein. The table lists some 680,000 distinct CDR3 sequences, 35% of them singletons. The V gene lost 6 bases and the J gene lost 9 bases, with 18 bases spanning the gap. CDR3 length: 14 amino acids. The chain joins TRBV12-3 or TRBV12-4 to TRBJ1-5; D unresolved. This clonotype was obtained from a human donor in good health (CMV status not recorded). Some clones in this sample may be carry-over from other donors' samples. The sequencing input was PBMCs. CDR3: CASSSDGEVAPQHF. In DNA, the CDR3 is TGTGCCAGCAGCTCGGACGGTGAAGTGGCGCCCCAGCATTTT.